The entry below gives a single T cell receptor beta chain sequence along with its context. Its antigen is currently unknown. The identical CDR3 is also encoded by other nucleotide sequences in the sample. Naive CD8 cells were CD45RO-negative, positively selected for CCR7, excluding terminally differentiated effector memory CD45RA+ cells. TCRdb keeps only in-frame clones here, not all; method: immunoSEQ multiplex PCR. The profile shows a few million clones, around 93% of them singletons. This sample was included in a study of shared clonotypes between healthy human individuals. Study-wide points: Relative to clonotypes present in all four donors, those not shared had lower generation probabilities. The researchers took only blood, and tissue repertoires probably look different. Although depth was large, rarefaction showed that sequencing of the sorted subsets was incomplete.

This CDR3 has 12 residues. CDR1 is SGHAT and CDR2 is FQNNGV in the germline V gene. Trimming shortened V by 5 bases and J by 8 bases, and 10 bases separated the two germline ends. Source material: naive CD8+ T cells from PBMCs. The TCR was taken from a man younger than 30 in good health. Some clones in this sample may be carry-over from other donors' samples. The chain carries TRBV11-2 and TRBJ2-1, with D possibly TRBD2 on 5 matching bases. CDR3 in amino acids: CASSPSSDEQFF. DNA for the CDR3: TGTGCCAGCAGCCCGAGTAGCGATGAGCAGTTCTTC.